Listed below are T cell receptor beta chains from one sample, sequenced in a study of cytomegalovirus exposure and HLA in healthy donors. Using immunoSEQ multiplex PCR, the repertoire was profiled, and TCRdb retains in-frame clones only, with some absent. Of about 200,000 clones in the sample, approximately 82% were seen once. Sequenced input: PBMCs. The receptor source for this set is a woman aged 25-40 years in good health and CMV-seropositive. CDR3s include the opening cysteine and the closing phenylalanine or tryptophan. A D gene is named only where the DNA matches it firmly. Rows may omit the clone size; those that give it use once, few, many or a size class.

j_call: TRBJ2-3
v_call: TRBV5-1
clone_size: -
d_call: -
cdr3_nt: TGCGCCAGCAGCTTGGCCCTAGGAGATACGCAGTATTTT
cdr3_aa: CASSLALGDTQYF

j_call: TRBJ2-5
v_call: TRBV5-6
clone_size: -
d_call: -
cdr3_nt: TGTGCCAGCAGCTTGGGTGCAGAAGAGACCCAGTACTTC
cdr3_aa: CASSLGAEETQYF

j_call: TRBJ1-4
v_call: TRBV5-1
clone_size: -
d_call: -
cdr3_nt: TGCGCCAGCAGCTTCACCCCTGGGAGATTGTTTTTT
cdr3_aa: CASSFTPGRLFF

j_call: TRBJ2-7
v_call: TRBV29-1
clone_size: -
d_call: TRBD1
cdr3_nt: TGCAGCGTGGCCCTAGGACAGGCGAGCTCCTACGAGCAGTACTTC
cdr3_aa: CSVALGQASSYEQYF

j_call: TRBJ2-3
v_call: TRBV11-1
clone_size: -
d_call: TRBD1
cdr3_nt: TGTGCCTCCTCGGACAGGGCAACAGATACGCAGTATTTT
cdr3_aa: CASSDRATDTQYF

j_call: TRBJ1-2
v_call: TRBV7-8
clone_size: few
d_call: -
cdr3_nt: TGTGCCAGCAGCTTAAGCCCAGGGCCTTATGGCTACACCTTC
cdr3_aa: CASSLSPGPYGYTF

j_call: TRBJ1-1
v_call: TRBV6-6
clone_size: -
d_call: -
cdr3_nt: TGTGCCAGCACCGAGACAGGATGGAACACTGAAGCTTTCTTT
cdr3_aa: CASTETGWNTEAFF

j_call: TRBJ2-5
v_call: TRBV6-6
clone_size: -
d_call: -
cdr3_nt: TGTGCCAGCGGAGCGTGGGAGACCCAGTACTTC
cdr3_aa: CASGAWETQYF

j_call: TRBJ1-1
v_call: TRBV5-1
clone_size: -
d_call: TRBD1
cdr3_nt: TGCGCCAGCAGCCTAAGTCCCGGGACAGGGGTTGAAGCTTTCTTT
cdr3_aa: CASSLSPGTGVEAFF

j_call: TRBJ2-1
v_call: TRBV7-6
clone_size: -
d_call: TRBD1
cdr3_nt: TGTGCCAGCAGCATCAGGGGGCACTACAATGAGCAGTTCTTC
cdr3_aa: CASSIRGHYNEQFF

j_call: TRBJ2-7
v_call: TRBV5-6
clone_size: -
d_call: TRBD1
cdr3_nt: TGTGCCAGCAGCCCTGGGACAGCCAGAGACGAGCAGTACTTC
cdr3_aa: CASSPGTARDEQYF

j_call: TRBJ2-1
v_call: TRBV5-4
clone_size: once
d_call: -
cdr3_nt: TGTGCCAGCACCCTTAGCCCGAGTCCGGGGGATGAGCAGTTCTTC
cdr3_aa: CASTLSPSPGDEQFF

j_call: TRBJ2-2
v_call: TRBV2
clone_size: -
d_call: TRBD1
cdr3_nt: TGTGCCAGCAGCGACAGGGTGACCGGGGAGCTGTTTTTT
cdr3_aa: CASSDRVTGELFF

j_call: TRBJ2-7
v_call: TRBV6-5
clone_size: -
d_call: TRBD1
cdr3_nt: TGTGCCAGCAATCCTACCGGGACAGGGTTCAACGAGCAGTACTTC
cdr3_aa: CASNPTGTGFNEQYF

j_call: TRBJ1-5
v_call: TRBV27
clone_size: -
d_call: -
cdr3_nt: TGTGCCAGCAGTTTATCCCCCGCAGGCAATCAGCCCCAGCATTTT
cdr3_aa: CASSLSPAGNQPQHF

j_call: TRBJ1-1
v_call: TRBV10-3
clone_size: -
d_call: -
cdr3_nt: TGTGCCATCAGGAACCTCCGGACCGGGGACACTGAAGCTTTCTTT
cdr3_aa: CAIRNLRTGDTEAFF

j_call: TRBJ2-1
v_call: TRBV4-1
clone_size: -
d_call: TRBD2
cdr3_nt: TGCGCCAGCAGCCAAGCTGGCGGGACTATTTACAATGAGCAGTTCTTC
cdr3_aa: CASSQAGGTIYNEQFF

j_call: TRBJ2-3
v_call: TRBV5-1
clone_size: -
d_call: TRBD1
cdr3_nt: TGCGCCAGCACCCCGGACAGGGGGGGAACCACAGATACGCAGTATTTT
cdr3_aa: CASTPDRGGTTDTQYF

j_call: TRBJ2-7
v_call: TRBV5-1
clone_size: -
d_call: TRBD1
cdr3_nt: TGCGCCAGCAGCTGGGGGACAGGGAGCTACGAGCAGTACTTC
cdr3_aa: CASSWGTGSYEQYF

j_call: TRBJ1-3
v_call: TRBV5-1
clone_size: -
d_call: -
cdr3_nt: TGCGCCAGCAGGGCCAGTGGGCTTTCTGGAAACACCATATATTTT
cdr3_aa: CASRASGLSGNTIYF

j_call: TRBJ2-4
v_call: TRBV18
clone_size: -
d_call: TRBD1
cdr3_nt: TGTGCCAGCTCACTTTCATGGGGACAGGGGATTTCCAAAAACATTCAGTACTTC
cdr3_aa: CASSLSWGQGISKNIQYF

j_call: TRBJ2-5
v_call: TRBV2
clone_size: once
d_call: TRBD2
cdr3_nt: TGTGCCAGCAGTGAAGCCTGGCGGGGGGAGACCCAGTACTTC
cdr3_aa: CASSEAWRGETQYF

j_call: TRBJ2-4
v_call: TRBV28
clone_size: -
d_call: -
cdr3_nt: TGTGCCAGCAGTTTTTTTCAGGGGCAAAACATTCAGTACTTC
cdr3_aa: CASSFFQGQNIQYF

j_call: TRBJ2-1
v_call: TRBV25-1
clone_size: -
d_call: -
cdr3_nt: TGTGCCAGCAGTGAACCGGGATCCTCCTACAATGAGCAGTTCTTC
cdr3_aa: CASSEPGSSYNEQFF

j_call: TRBJ2-6
v_call: TRBV2
clone_size: -
d_call: TRBD2
cdr3_nt: TGTGCCAGCAGTGAGACTAGCGGGGCCTCTGGGGCCAACGTCCTGACTTTC
cdr3_aa: CASSETSGASGANVLTF

j_call: TRBJ1-5
v_call: TRBV6-6
clone_size: -
d_call: -
cdr3_nt: TGTGCCAGCAGTTATTTACCTGGGCAGGATCAGCCCCAGCATTTT
cdr3_aa: CASSYLPGQDQPQHF

j_call: TRBJ2-1
v_call: TRBV27
clone_size: -
d_call: -
cdr3_nt: TGTGCCAGCAGTTTTTCTTCGTCCTCCTTTTACAATGAGCAGTTCTTC
cdr3_aa: CASSFSSSSFYNEQFF

j_call: TRBJ1-2
v_call: TRBV5-1
clone_size: -
d_call: -
cdr3_nt: TGCGCCAGCAGCCCTCGGGCAGGGGACGGCTATGGCTACACCTTC
cdr3_aa: CASSPRAGDGYGYTF

j_call: TRBJ2-2
v_call: TRBV2
clone_size: -
d_call: -
cdr3_nt: TGTGCCAGCACCTCGACCGGGGAGCTGTTTTTT
cdr3_aa: CASTSTGELFF

j_call: TRBJ2-5
v_call: TRBV15
clone_size: -
d_call: -
cdr3_nt: TGTGCCACCAGCAGAGATCAGGTAGAGACCCAGTACTTC
cdr3_aa: CATSRDQVETQYF

j_call: TRBJ2-7
v_call: TRBV6-5
clone_size: -
d_call: -
cdr3_nt: TGTGCCAGCAGCAACGCCTGGACGGGGGCCTACGAGCAGTACTTC
cdr3_aa: CASSNAWTGAYEQYF

j_call: TRBJ1-5
v_call: TRBV7-2
clone_size: -
d_call: TRBD1
cdr3_nt: TGTGCCAGCAGCCTTACAGGGGGCCGTGGTCAGCCCCAGCATTTT
cdr3_aa: CASSLTGGRGQPQHF

j_call: TRBJ2-2
v_call: TRBV10-3
clone_size: -
d_call: TRBD2
cdr3_nt: TGTGCCATCAGTGAGAGGTCTAGCGGGAACACCGGGGAGCTGTTTTTT
cdr3_aa: CAISERSSGNTGELFF

j_call: TRBJ2-5
v_call: TRBV28
clone_size: -
d_call: -
cdr3_nt: TGTGCCAGCCTCCGAAGGGGTTATGGAGTCGGAGAGACCCAGTACTTC
cdr3_aa: CASLRRGYGVGETQYF

j_call: TRBJ2-6
v_call: TRBV19
clone_size: -
d_call: TRBD2
cdr3_nt: TGTGCCAGTAAGGGAGGGGCCTCTGGGGCCAACGTCCTGACTTTC
cdr3_aa: CASKGGASGANVLTF

j_call: TRBJ2-1
v_call: TRBV5-6
clone_size: -
d_call: TRBD1
cdr3_nt: TGTGCCAGCAGCTTTGACAGGGGGCCCTACAATGAGCAGTTCTTC
cdr3_aa: CASSFDRGPYNEQFF

j_call: TRBJ2-5
v_call: TRBV6-6
clone_size: -
d_call: TRBD2
cdr3_nt: TGTGCCAGCAGTTACTTGACTAGCGTACAAGGGACCCAGTACTTC
cdr3_aa: CASSYLTSVQGTQYF

j_call: TRBJ1-2
v_call: TRBV5-8
clone_size: -
d_call: -
cdr3_nt: TGTGCCAGCAGCTTGGGGAGTTCCGGTGGCTACACCTTC
cdr3_aa: CASSLGSSGGYTF

j_call: TRBJ1-2
v_call: TRBV6-5
clone_size: once
d_call: -
cdr3_nt: TGTGCCAGCAGTTCCCGTAGGGCCGGGGAGGATTATGGCTACACCTTC
cdr3_aa: CASSSRRAGEDYGYTF

j_call: TRBJ1-1
v_call: TRBV29-1
clone_size: -
d_call: -
cdr3_nt: TGCAGCGTTTGGGGCAGGGAATCGTTCAGTGAAGCTTTCTTT
cdr3_aa: CSVWGRESFSEAFF

j_call: TRBJ1-1
v_call: TRBV20-1
clone_size: -
d_call: -
cdr3_nt: TGCAGTGCTAGACAGAACACTGAAGCTTTCTTT
cdr3_aa: CSARQNTEAFF

j_call: TRBJ2-1
v_call: TRBV25-1
clone_size: few
d_call: TRBD2
cdr3_nt: TGTGCCAGCAGTGACTCTGCGGGAGCCTTCAATGAGCAGTTCTTC
cdr3_aa: CASSDSAGAFNEQFF

j_call: TRBJ2-5
v_call: TRBV29-1
clone_size: many
d_call: -
cdr3_nt: TGCAGCGCCTTAGAGGTTGGGACCCAGTACTTC
cdr3_aa: CSALEVGTQYF

j_call: TRBJ1-2
v_call: TRBV28
clone_size: -
d_call: TRBD1
cdr3_nt: TGTGCCAGCAGTTACAGGGACAGGGCCTATGGCTACACCTTC
cdr3_aa: CASSYRDRAYGYTF

j_call: TRBJ2-7
v_call: TRBV6-1
clone_size: -
d_call: -
cdr3_nt: TGTGCCAGCAACGTCAGGGGGGCGATGACCTACGAGCAGTACTTC
cdr3_aa: CASNVRGAMTYEQYF

j_call: TRBJ1-1
v_call: TRBV4-1
clone_size: -
d_call: -
cdr3_nt: TGCGCCAGCAGCTCTTTGGGGGGTGATGAAGCTTTCTTT
cdr3_aa: CASSSLGGDEAFF

j_call: TRBJ2-5
v_call: TRBV6-5
clone_size: few
d_call: -
cdr3_nt: TGTGCCAGCCGGCGGCTGGAGACCCAGTACTTC
cdr3_aa: CASRRLETQYF

j_call: TRBJ2-3
v_call: TRBV5-1
clone_size: -
d_call: TRBD2
cdr3_nt: TGCGCCAGCAGCTTGGAATCTAGCGGGAGCACAGATACGCAGTATTTT
cdr3_aa: CASSLESSGSTDTQYF

j_call: TRBJ2-1
v_call: TRBV25-1
clone_size: -
d_call: -
cdr3_nt: TGTGCCAGCAGTGAGGCCGAATATTACAATGAGCAGTTCTTC
cdr3_aa: CASSEAEYYNEQFF

j_call: TRBJ1-1
v_call: TRBV2
clone_size: -
d_call: -
cdr3_nt: TGTGCCAGCACTCGTCGCCGGGGTCACGGGACTGAAGCTTTCTTT
cdr3_aa: CASTRRRGHGTEAFF

j_call: TRBJ2-2
v_call: TRBV9
clone_size: -
d_call: TRBD1
cdr3_nt: TGTGCCAGCAGCGTAGAAGACAGGGGGCACGGGGAGCTGTTTTTT
cdr3_aa: CASSVEDRGHGELFF

j_call: TRBJ1-5
v_call: TRBV6-5
clone_size: -
d_call: -
cdr3_nt: TGTGCCAGCAGTTACAGCCCAGCGGGCAATCAGCCCCAGCATTTT
cdr3_aa: CASSYSPAGNQPQHF

j_call: TRBJ2-1
v_call: TRBV27
clone_size: -
d_call: TRBD2
cdr3_nt: TGTGCCAGCTACGATCCGGTGGGAGGGAGTACGTTCTTC
cdr3_aa: CASYDPVGGSTFF

j_call: TRBJ1-5
v_call: TRBV9
clone_size: -
d_call: -
cdr3_nt: TGTGCCAGCAGCTTTAGACATCGTGCGGGAGGCAATCAGCCCCAGCATTTT
cdr3_aa: CASSFRHRAGGNQPQHF